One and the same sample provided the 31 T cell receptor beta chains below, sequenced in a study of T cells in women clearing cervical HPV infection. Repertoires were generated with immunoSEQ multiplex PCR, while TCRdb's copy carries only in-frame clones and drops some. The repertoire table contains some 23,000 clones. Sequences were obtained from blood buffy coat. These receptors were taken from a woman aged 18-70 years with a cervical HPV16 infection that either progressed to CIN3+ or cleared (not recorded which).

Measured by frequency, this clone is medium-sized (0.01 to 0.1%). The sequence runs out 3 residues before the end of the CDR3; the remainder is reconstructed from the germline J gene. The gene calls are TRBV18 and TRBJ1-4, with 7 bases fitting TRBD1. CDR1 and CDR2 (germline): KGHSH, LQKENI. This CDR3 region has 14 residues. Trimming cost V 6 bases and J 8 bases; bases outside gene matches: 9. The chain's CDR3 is CASSTQGGHEKLFF. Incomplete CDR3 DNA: TGTGCCAGCTCGACCCAGGGGGGACACGAAAAA.

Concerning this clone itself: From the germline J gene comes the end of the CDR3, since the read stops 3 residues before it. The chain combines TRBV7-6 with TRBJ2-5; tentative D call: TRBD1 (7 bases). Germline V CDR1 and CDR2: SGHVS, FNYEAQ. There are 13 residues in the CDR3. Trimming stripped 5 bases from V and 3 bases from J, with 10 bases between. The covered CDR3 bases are TGTGCCAGCAGCCGCAGGGGGGAAGAGACC. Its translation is CASSRRGEET. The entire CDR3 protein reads CASSRRGEETQYF.

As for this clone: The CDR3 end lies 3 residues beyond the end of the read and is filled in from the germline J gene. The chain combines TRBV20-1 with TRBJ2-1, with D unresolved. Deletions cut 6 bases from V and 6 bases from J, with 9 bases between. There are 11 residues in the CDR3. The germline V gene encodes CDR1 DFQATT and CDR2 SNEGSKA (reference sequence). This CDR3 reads CSAPLFNEQFF. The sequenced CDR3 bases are TGCAGTGCCCCCCTTTTCAATGAG.

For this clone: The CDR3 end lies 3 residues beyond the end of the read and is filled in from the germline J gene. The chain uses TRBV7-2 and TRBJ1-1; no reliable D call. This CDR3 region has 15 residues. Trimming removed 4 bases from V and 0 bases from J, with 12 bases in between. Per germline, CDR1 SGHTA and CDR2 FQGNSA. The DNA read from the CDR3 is TGTGCCAGCAGCTCTGGAGGGCCGATGAACACTGAA. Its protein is CASSSGGPMNTE. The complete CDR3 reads CASSSGGPMNTEAFF.

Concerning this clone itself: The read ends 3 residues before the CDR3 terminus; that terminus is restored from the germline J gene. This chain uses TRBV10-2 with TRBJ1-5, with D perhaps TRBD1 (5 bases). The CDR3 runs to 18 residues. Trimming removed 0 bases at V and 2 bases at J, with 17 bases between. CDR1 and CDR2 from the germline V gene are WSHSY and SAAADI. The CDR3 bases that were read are TGCGCCAGCAGTGAGTCGACTCCGGAGGGCAGGGGCAATCAGCCC. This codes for CASSESTPEGRGNQP. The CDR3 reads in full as CASSESTPEGRGNQPQHF.

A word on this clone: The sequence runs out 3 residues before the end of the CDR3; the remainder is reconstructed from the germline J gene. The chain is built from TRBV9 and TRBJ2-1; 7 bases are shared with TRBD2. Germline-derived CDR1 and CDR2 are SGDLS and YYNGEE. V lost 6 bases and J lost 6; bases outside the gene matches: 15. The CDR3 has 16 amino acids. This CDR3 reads CASTPSTGLRLNEQFF. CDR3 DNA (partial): TGTGCCAGCACCCCCTCAACGGGACTACGCCTCAATGAG.

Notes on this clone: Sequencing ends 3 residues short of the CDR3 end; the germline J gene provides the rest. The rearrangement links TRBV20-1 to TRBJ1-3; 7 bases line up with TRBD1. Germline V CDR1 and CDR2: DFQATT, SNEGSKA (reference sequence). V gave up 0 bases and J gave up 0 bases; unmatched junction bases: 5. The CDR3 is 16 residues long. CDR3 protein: CSARDQGEASGNTIYF. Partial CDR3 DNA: TGCAGTGCTAGAGATCAGGGGGAGGCCTCTGGAAACACC.

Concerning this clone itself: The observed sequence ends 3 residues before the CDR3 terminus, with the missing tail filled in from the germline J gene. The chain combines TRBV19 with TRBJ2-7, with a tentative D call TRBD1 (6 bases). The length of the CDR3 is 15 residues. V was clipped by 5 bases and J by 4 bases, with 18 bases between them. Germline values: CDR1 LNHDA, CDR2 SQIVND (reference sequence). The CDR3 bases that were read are TGTGCCAGTAGTGAACAACAGGGATACCTATACGAG. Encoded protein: CASSEQQGYLYE. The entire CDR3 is CASSEQQGYLYEQYF.

The sequenced CDR3 bases are TGTGCCAGCAGCCCTGAACAGGGATGGTTGCAGACC. Its protein is CASSPEQGWLQT. The entire CDR3 protein reads CASSPEQGWLQTQYF. V usage is TRBV7-9 and J usage is TRBJ2-5, with D maybe TRBD1 (6 bases). Read data end 3 residues before the CDR3 end; the end is taken from the germline J gene. Germline assignment: CDR1 SEHNR and CDR2 FQNEAQ (reference sequence). Trimming pared 5 bases from V and 6 bases from J, leaving 19 bases between. This CDR3 spans 15 amino acids.

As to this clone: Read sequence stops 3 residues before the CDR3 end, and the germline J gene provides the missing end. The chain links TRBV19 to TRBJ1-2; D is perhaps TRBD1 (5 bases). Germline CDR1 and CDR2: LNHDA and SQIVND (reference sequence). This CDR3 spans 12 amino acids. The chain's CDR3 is CASSIVQGSYTF. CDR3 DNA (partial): TGTGCCAGTAGTATAGTCCAGGGCAGC.

The CDR3 here is CASSAGTNTEAFF. The part of the CDR3 DNA that was read is TGTGCCAGCAGTGCAGGAACGAACACTGAA. The rearrangement joins TRBV6-1 to TRBJ1-1; D is unresolved. The read falls 3 residues short of the CDR3 end, and the missing part is taken from the germline J gene. The CDR3 is 13 residues long. The V and J ends lost 4 bases and 1 base respectively, with 7 bases between them. Germline V gene lookup returns CDR1 MNHNS and CDR2 SASEGT.

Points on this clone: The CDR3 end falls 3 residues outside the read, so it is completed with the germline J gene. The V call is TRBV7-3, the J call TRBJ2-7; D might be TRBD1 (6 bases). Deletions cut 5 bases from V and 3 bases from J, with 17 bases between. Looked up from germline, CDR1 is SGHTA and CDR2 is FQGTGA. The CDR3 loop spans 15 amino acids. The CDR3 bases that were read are TGTGCCAGCAGCCCCAACTTCGACAGGAACTACGAG. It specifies CASSPNFDRNYE. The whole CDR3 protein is CASSPNFDRNYEQYF.

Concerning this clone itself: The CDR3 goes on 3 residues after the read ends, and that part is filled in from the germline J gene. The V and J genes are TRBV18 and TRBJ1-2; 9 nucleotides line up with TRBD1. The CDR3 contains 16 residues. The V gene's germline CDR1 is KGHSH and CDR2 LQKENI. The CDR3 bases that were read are TGTGCCAGCTCACCAGAACAGGGGGCCTCCGCCTACGAC. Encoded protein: CASSPEQGASAYD. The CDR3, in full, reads CASSPEQGASAYDYTF.

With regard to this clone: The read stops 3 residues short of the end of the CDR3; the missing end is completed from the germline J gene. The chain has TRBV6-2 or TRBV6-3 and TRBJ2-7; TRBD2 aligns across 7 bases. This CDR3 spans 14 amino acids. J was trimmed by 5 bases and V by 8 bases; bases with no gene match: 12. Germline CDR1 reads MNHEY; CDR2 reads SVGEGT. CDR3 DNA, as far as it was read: TGTGCCAGCCGTCGTCTGCGGGAGTCGGACGAG. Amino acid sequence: CASRRLRESDE. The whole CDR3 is CASRRLRESDEQYF.

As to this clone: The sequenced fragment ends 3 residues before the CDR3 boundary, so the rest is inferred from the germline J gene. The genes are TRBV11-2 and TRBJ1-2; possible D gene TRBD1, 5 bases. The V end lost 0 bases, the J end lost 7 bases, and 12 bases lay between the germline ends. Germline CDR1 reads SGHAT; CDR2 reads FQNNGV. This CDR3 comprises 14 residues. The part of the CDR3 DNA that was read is TGTGCCAGCAGCTTAGATATTAGGGGCTCTGGC. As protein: CASSLDIRGSG. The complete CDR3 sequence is CASSLDIRGSGYTF. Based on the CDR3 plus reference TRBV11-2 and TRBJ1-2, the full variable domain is EAGVAQSPRYKIIEKRQSVAFWCNPISGHATLYWYQQILGQGPKLLIQFQNNGVVDDSQLPKDRFSAERLKGVDSTLKIQPAKLEDSAVYLCASSLDIRGSGYTFGSGTRLTVV.

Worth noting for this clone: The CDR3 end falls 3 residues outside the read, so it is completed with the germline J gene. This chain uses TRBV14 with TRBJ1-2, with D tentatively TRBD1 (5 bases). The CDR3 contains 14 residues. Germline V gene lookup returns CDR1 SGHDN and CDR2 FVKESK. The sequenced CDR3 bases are TGTGCCAGCAGCCAAGCAGGGAGTTTTGGAGGC. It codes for CASSQAGSFGG. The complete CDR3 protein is CASSQAGSFGGYTF.

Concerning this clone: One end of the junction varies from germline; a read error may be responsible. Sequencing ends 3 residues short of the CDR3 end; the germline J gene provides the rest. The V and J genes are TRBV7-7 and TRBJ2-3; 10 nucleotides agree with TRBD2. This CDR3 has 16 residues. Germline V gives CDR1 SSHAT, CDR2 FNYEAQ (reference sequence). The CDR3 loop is CASSLNLAGGTDTQYF. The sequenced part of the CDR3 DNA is TGTGCTAGCAGCTTAAATCTAGCGGGAGGCACAGATACG.

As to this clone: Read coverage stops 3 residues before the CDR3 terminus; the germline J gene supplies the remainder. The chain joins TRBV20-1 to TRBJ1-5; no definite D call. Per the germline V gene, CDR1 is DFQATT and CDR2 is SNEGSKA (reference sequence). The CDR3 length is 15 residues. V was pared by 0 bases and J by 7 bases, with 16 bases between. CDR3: CSARDRKGGVQPQHF. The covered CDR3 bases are TGCAGTGCTAGAGATCGTAAAGGCGGGGTACAGCCC.

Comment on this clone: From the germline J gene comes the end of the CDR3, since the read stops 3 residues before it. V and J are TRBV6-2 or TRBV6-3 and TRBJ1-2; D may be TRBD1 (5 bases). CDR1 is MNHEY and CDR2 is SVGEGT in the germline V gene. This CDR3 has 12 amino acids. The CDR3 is CASSTGPYDYTF. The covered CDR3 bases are TGTGCCAGCAGTACAGGTCCCTACGAC.

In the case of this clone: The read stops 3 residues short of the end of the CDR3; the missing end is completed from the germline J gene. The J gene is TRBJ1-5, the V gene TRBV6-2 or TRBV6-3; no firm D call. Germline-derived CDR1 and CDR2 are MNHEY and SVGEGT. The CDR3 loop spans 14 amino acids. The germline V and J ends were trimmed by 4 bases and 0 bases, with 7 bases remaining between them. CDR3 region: CASSSDFSNQPQHF. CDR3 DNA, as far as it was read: TGTGCCAGCAGTTCAGACTTTAGCAATCAGCCC.

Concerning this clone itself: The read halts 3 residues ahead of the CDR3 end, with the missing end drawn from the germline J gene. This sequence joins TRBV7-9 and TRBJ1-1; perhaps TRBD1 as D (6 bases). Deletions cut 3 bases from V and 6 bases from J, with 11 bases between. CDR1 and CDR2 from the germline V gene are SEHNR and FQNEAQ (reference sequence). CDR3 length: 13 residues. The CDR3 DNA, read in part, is TGTGCCAGCAGCTTTATGGACAGTTCTGAA. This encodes CASSFMDSSE. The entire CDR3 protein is CASSFMDSSEAFF.

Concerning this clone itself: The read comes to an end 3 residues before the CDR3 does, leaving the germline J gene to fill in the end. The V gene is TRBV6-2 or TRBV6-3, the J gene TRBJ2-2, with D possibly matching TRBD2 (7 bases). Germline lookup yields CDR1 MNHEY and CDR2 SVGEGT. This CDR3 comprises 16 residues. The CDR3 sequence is CASSSGEGSGANVLFF. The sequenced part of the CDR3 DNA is TGTGCCAGCAGCTCAGGGGAGGGCTCTGGGGCCAACGTG.

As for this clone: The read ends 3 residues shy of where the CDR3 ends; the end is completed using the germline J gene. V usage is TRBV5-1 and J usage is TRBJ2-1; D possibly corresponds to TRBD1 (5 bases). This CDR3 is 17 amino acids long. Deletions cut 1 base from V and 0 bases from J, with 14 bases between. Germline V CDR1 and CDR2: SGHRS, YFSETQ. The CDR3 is CASSLLAGFSSYNEQFF. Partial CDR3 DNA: TGCGCCAGCAGCTTGCTTGCAGGGTTTAGCTCCTACAATGAG.

The CDR3 DNA, read in part, is TGTGCCAGCAGCCCAGGGGGTATGAGCGGGAGCGCAGATACG. Translated, it gives CASSPGGMSGSADT. The complete CDR3 sequence is CASSPGGMSGSADTQYF. V and J are TRBV9 and TRBJ2-3; D is possibly TRBD2 (8 bases). The read stops 3 residues short of the end of the CDR3; the missing end is completed from the germline J gene. This CDR3 spans 17 amino acids. V was clipped by 4 bases and J by 4 bases, with 22 bases between them. The germline CDR1 and CDR2 sequences are SGDLS and YYNGEE. The full variable domain, rest sourced from reference TRBV9 and TRBJ2-3, is DSGVTQTPKHLITATGQRVTLRCSPRSGDLSVYWYQQSLDQGLQFLIQYYNGEERAKGNILERFSAQQFPDLHSELNLSSLELGDSALYFCASSPGGMSGSADTQYFGPGTRLTVL.

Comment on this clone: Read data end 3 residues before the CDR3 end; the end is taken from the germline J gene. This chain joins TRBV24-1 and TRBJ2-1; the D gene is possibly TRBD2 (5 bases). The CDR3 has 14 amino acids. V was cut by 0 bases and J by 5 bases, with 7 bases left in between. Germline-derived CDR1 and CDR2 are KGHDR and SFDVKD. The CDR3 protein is CATSDLRGHNEQFF. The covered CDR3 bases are TGTGCCACCAGTGATTTGCGCGGGCACAATGAG.

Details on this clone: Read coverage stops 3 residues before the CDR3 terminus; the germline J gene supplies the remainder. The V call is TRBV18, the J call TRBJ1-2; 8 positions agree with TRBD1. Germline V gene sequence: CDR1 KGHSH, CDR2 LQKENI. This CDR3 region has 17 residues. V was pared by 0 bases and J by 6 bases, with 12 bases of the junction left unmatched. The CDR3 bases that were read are TGTGCCAGCTCACCACCTAACATCGCGACAGGGGATAATGGC. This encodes CASSPPNIATGDNG. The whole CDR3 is CASSPPNIATGDNGYTF.

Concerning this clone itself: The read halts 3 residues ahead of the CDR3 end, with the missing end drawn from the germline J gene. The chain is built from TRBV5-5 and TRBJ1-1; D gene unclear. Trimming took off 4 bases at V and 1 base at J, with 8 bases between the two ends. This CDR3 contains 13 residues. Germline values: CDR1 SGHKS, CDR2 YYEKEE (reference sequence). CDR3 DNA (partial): TGTGCCAGCAGCACCCGCGGGAACACTGAA. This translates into CASSTRGNTE. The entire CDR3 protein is CASSTRGNTEAFF.

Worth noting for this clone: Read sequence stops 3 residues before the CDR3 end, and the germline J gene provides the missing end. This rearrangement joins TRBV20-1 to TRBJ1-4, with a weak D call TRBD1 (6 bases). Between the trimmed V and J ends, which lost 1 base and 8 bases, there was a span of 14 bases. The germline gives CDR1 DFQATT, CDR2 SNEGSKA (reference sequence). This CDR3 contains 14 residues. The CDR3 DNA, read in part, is TGCAGTGCTAGAGGGGAAGGGGGGGAAGAAAAA. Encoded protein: CSARGEGGEEK. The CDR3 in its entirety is CSARGEGGEEKLFF.

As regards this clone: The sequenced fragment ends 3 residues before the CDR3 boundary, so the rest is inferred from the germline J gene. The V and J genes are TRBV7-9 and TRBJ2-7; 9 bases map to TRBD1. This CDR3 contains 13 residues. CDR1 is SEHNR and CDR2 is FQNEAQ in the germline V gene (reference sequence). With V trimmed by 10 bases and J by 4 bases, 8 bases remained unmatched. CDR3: CAILSGQGYEQYF. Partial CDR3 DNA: TGTGCCATTTTATCGGGACAGGGATACGAG.

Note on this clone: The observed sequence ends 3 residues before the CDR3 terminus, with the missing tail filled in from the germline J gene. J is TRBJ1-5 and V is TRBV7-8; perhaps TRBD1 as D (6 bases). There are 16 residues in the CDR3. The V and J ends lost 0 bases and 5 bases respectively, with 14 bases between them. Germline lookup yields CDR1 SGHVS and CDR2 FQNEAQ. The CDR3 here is CASSLAGQVVYQPQHF. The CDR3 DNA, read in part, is TGTGCCAGCAGCTTAGCGGGACAAGTCGTTTATCAGCCC.

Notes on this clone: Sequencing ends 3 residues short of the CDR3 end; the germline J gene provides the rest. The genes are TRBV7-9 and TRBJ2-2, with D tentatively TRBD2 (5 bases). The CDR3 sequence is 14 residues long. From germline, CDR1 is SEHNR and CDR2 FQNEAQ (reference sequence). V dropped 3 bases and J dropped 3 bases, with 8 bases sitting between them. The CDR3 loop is CASSLRVDTGELFF. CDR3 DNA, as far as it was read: TGTGCCAGCAGCTTGAGGGTGGACACCGGGGAG.